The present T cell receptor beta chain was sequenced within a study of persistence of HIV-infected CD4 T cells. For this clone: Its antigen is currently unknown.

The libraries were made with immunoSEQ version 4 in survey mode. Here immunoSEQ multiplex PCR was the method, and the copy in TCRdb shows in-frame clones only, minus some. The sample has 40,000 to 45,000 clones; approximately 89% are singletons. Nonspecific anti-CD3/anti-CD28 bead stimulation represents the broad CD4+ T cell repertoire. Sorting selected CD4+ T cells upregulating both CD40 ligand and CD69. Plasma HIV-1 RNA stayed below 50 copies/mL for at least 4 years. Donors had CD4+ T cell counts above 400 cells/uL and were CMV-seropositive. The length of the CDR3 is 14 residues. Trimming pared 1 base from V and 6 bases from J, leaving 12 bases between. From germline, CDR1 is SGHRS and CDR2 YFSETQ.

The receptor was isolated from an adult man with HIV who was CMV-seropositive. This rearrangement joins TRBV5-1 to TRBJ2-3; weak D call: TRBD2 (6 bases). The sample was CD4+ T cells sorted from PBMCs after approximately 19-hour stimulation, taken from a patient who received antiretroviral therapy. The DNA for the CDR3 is TGCGCCAGCAGCTTGACCGGGGGTGGTGATACGCAGTATTTT. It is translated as CASSLTGGGDTQYF.